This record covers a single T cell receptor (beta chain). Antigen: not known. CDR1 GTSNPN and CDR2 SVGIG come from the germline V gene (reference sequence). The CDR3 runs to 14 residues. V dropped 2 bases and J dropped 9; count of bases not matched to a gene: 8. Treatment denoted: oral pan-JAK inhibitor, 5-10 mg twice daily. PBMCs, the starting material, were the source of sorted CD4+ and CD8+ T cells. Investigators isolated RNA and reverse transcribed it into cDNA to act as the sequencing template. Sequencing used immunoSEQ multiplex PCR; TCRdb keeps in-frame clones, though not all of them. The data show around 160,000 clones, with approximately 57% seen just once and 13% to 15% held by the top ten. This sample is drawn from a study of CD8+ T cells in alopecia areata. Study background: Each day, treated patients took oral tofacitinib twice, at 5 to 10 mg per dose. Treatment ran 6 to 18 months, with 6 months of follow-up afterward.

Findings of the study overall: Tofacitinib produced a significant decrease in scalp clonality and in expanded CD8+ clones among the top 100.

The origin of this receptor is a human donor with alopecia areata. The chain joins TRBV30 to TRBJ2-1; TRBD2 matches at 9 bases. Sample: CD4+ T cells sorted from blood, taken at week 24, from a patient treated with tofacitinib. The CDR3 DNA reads TGTGCCTGGAGTCCGAGGGGACTAGCAATTGAGCAGTTCTTC. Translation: CAWSPRGLAIEQFF.